Listed here are 7 T cell receptor beta chains from one sample, sequenced in a study of blood T cell repertoires in COVID-19. Libraries were prepared by immunoSEQ multiplex PCR; TCRdb keeps only in-frame clonotypes and omits some of them. The sample has roughly 180,000 clones; roughly 84% are singletons. Sequenced input: peripheral blood. These receptors were obtained from a man aged 60 to 69 who had recovered from COVID-19.

V usage is TRBV5-4 and J usage is TRBJ2-7; D is ambiguous. Germline V gives CDR1 SGHNT, CDR2 YYREEE (reference sequence). There are 13 residues in the CDR3. Trimming stripped 3 bases from V and 2 bases from J, with 9 bases between. This CDR3 reads CASSSETPYEQYF. CDR3 in DNA: TGTGCCAGCAGCTCGGAGACCCCCTACGAGCAGTACTTC.

The CDR3 loop reads CASGLPSWGGSYNEQFF. The CDR3 region has the DNA TGTGCTAGTGGTTTACCGTCATGGGGCGGCTCCTACAATGAGCAGTTCTTC. The chain employs TRBV12-5 and TRBJ2-1, with D maybe TRBD1 (5 bases). Trimming pared 3 bases from V and 0 bases from J, leaving 15 bases between. Germline V gene lookup returns CDR1 LGHNT and CDR2 FRNRAP. The CDR3 sequence is 17 residues long. The full variable domain, rest sourced from reference TRBV12-5 and TRBJ2-1, is DARVTQTPRHKVTEMGQEVTMRCQPILGHNTVFWYRQTMMQGLELLAYFRNRAPLDDSGMPKDRFSAEMPDATLATLKIQPSEPRDSAVYFCASGLPSWGGSYNEQFFGPGTRLTVL.

V is TRBV29-1 and J is TRBJ1-4; tentative D call: TRBD1 (5 bases). CDR1 SQVTM and CDR2 ANQGSEA come from the germline V gene. V shed 2 bases and J shed 5 bases, with 9 bases lying between them. This CDR3 has 13 residues. CDR3 nucleotide sequence: TGCAGCGTTGAACAGGGTCCAAATGAAAAACTGTTTTTT. As protein: CSVEQGPNEKLFF.

V usage is TRBV18 and J usage is TRBJ2-1; 8 nucleotides line up with TRBD1. This CDR3 is 16 amino acids long. The germline gives CDR1 KGHSH, CDR2 LQKENI. Germline trimming cut 1 base from V and 7 bases from J; bases unmatched to any gene: 9. The CDR3 loop reads CASSPRVTGVENEQFF. DNA for the CDR3: TGTGCCAGCTCACCACGGGTGACAGGGGTCGAGAATGAGCAGTTCTTC. Looking up the rest from reference TRBV18 and TRBJ2-1 gives the full variable domain: NAGVMQNPRHLVRRRGQEARLRCSPMKGHSHVYWYRQLPEEGLKFMVYLQKENIIDESGMPKERFSAEFPKEGPSILRIQQVVRGDSAAYFCASSPRVTGVENEQFFGPGTRLTVL.

Comments on this clone: The same CDR3 is also encoded by other DNA sequences in this sample. The rearrangement uses TRBV9 and TRBJ2-2; 8 nucleotides agree with TRBD2. V lost 4 bases to trimming and J lost 1 base; unmatched junction nucleotides: 3. CDR3 size: 15 residues. From germline, CDR1 is SGDLS and CDR2 YYNGEE. The CDR3 nucleotides read TGTGCCAGCAGCCCCAGCGGGGGGAACACCGGGGAGCTGTTTTTT. The encoded protein is CASSPSGGNTGELFF. The full variable domain, with the rest looked up from reference TRBV9 and TRBJ2-2, is DSGVTQTPKHLITATGQRVTLRCSPRSGDLSVYWYQQSLDQGLQFLIQYYNGEERAKGNILERFSAQQFPDLHSELNLSSLELGDSALYFCASSPSGGNTGELFFGEGSRLTVL.

The chain is built from TRBV4-3 and TRBJ1-4; D is ambiguous. In germline, CDR1 is LGHNA, CDR2 YSLEER. This CDR3 is built from 14 residues. Trimming stripped 3 bases from V and 3 bases from J, with 8 bases between. The CDR3 sequence: CASSQAPANEKLFF. In DNA form, the CDR3 reads TGCGCCAGCAGCCAGGCCCCAGCTAATGAAAAACTGTTTTTT.

In the case of this clone: A junction end diverges from the germline sequence, so it may reflect a read error. This sequence joins TRBV11-2 and TRBJ2-5, with 10 positions matching TRBD2. The germline gives CDR1 SGHAT, CDR2 FQNNGV. The CDR3 contains 17 residues. The CDR3 loop is CASSPTPLAGAGRGQHF. The DNA of the CDR3 is TGTGCCAGCAGCCCCACCCCCCTAGCGGGGGCCGGAAGGGGCCAGCACTTC.